This T cell receptor (beta chain) was found in a study of post-analysis software for immune sequencing data. Germline V CDR1 and CDR2: ENHRY, SYGVKD. Trimming cost V 6 bases and J 0 bases; bases outside gene matches: 8. The CDR3 is 15 amino acids. Study-level findings and limits: There were five TRBV segments more frequent in patients than controls, and TRBV5-6, TRBV5-1 and TRBV20-1 were among them. Controls showed significantly higher normalized Chao1 diversity than did multiple sclerosis patients.

This clonotype has a count of ten or more. Antigen specificity is unknown. cDNA libraries of TCR beta carried unique molecular identifiers. About 500,000 cDNA molecules were obtained from approximately 0.91 to 9.4 million T cells. TCRdb ran MiXCR on the PCR reads and lists one entry per CDR3 protein. This table holds 350,000 to 500,000 distinct CDR3 sequences, approximately 39% found once. Sequenced sample: blood. The TCR was taken from a girl aged 2 to 9 with multiple sclerosis. This chain connects TRBV10-3 to TRBJ2-7; 7 bases map to TRBD1. In DNA form, the CDR3 reads TGTGCCATCAGCGCGACCGGGACAGCCTCCTACGAGCAGTACTTC. Amino acids: CAISATGTASYEQYF.